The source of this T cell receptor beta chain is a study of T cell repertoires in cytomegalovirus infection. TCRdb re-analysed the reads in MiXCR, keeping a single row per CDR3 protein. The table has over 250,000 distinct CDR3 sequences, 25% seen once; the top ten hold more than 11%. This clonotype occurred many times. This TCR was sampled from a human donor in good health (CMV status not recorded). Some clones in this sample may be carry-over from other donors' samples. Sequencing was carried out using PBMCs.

CDR3 sequence reads: CASRLGGVSNSPLHF. The DNA of the CDR3 is TGTGCCAGCAGACTAGGGGGGGTCTCTAATTCACCCCTCCACTTT. J is TRBJ1-6 and V is TRBV28, with a possible D match to TRBD1 (6 bases). The CDR3 sequence is 15 residues long. Germline assignment: CDR1 MDHEN and CDR2 SYDVKM. V was cut by 6 bases and J by 6 bases, with 15 bases left in between. The full variable domain, in which reference TRBV28 and TRBJ1-6 provide the parts outside the CDR3, is DVKVTQSSRYLVKRTGEKVFLECVQDMDHENMFWYRQDPGLGLRLIYFSYDVKMKEKGDIPEGYSVSREKKERFSLILESASTNQTSMYLCASRLGGVSNSPLHFGNGTRLTVT.